This is a list of T cell receptor beta chains from one sample in a study of neoadjuvant nivolumab and ipilimumab in lung cancer. Using immunoSEQ multiplex PCR, the repertoire was profiled, and TCRdb retains in-frame clones only, with some absent. There are over 10,000 clones in the sample; approximately 95% occur only once, and 2.5% to 3% lies in the top ten. Sequenced here: peripheral blood, sampled after neoadjuvant nivolumab, alone or with ipilimumab, at or shortly before surgery. Every receptor here comes from an adult with non-small cell lung cancer. The CDR3 runs from the conserved cysteine through the conserved F or W. A D gene is named only where the DNA matches it firmly. Some rows have no size entry. The others give once, few or many, or a class for an expanded clone.

clone_size: NA
v_call: TRBV10-3
j_call: TRBJ1-2
d_call: NA
cdr3_nt: TGTGCCATCAGTGAGTCGAAGGGACCCCAGCAGTATGGCTACACCTTC
cdr3_aa: CAISESKGPQQYGYTF

clone_size: few
v_call: TRBV9
j_call: TRBJ2-7
d_call: TRBD1
cdr3_nt: TGTGCCAGCAGCGCCGGAAGTGCAGGGGGTAGGTACGAGCAGTACTTC
cdr3_aa: CASSAGSAGGRYEQYF

clone_size: NA
v_call: TRBV19
j_call: TRBJ2-1
d_call: TRBD2
cdr3_nt: TGTGCCAGTAGTATAGTTGGCGGGAGGGGCTACAATGAGCAGTTCTTC
cdr3_aa: CASSIVGGRGYNEQFF

clone_size: NA
v_call: TRBV7-9
j_call: TRBJ2-1
d_call: TRBD2
cdr3_nt: TGTGCCAGCAGCCCTAGCGGGAGTTCTCACAATGAGCAGTTCTTC
cdr3_aa: CASSPSGSSHNEQFF

clone_size: NA
v_call: TRBV4-2
j_call: TRBJ2-7
d_call: TRBD2
cdr3_nt: TGTGCCAGCAGCCAACCGGGGAGGGATCCCTACGAGCAGTACTTC
cdr3_aa: CASSQPGRDPYEQYF

clone_size: NA
v_call: TRBV4-2
j_call: TRBJ1-5
d_call: NA
cdr3_nt: TGTGCCAGCAGCCAAGATCTGATAGGGCAGCCCCAGCATTTT
cdr3_aa: CASSQDLIGQPQHF

clone_size: few
v_call: TRBV5-5
j_call: TRBJ2-7
d_call: NA
cdr3_nt: TGTGCCAGCAGCCACCCGGACTACGAGCAGTACTTC
cdr3_aa: CASSHPDYEQYF

clone_size: NA
v_call: TRBV27
j_call: TRBJ1-4
d_call: TRBD1
cdr3_nt: TGTGCCAGCAGGGAGACAGGGGCGAGCAATGAAAAACTGTTTTTT
cdr3_aa: CASRETGASNEKLFF

clone_size: NA
v_call: TRBV5-5
j_call: TRBJ2-5
d_call: NA
cdr3_nt: TGTGCCAGCAGCTTGGACAGGGAAGAGACCCAGTACTTC
cdr3_aa: CASSLDREETQYF

clone_size: NA
v_call: TRBV10-3
j_call: TRBJ1-5
d_call: NA
cdr3_nt: TGTGCCATCAAGAGGGCACAGGGAGAAAATCAGCCCCAGCATTTT
cdr3_aa: CAIKRAQGENQPQHF

clone_size: once
v_call: TRBV30
j_call: TRBJ2-7
d_call: TRBD1
cdr3_nt: TGTGCCTGGAGTGGGGGGACAGGGATAGTCTACGAGCAGTACTTC
cdr3_aa: CAWSGGTGIVYEQYF

clone_size: NA
v_call: TRBV5-1
j_call: TRBJ1-1
d_call: NA
cdr3_nt: TGCGCCAGCAGCTTGGGCCGAATGGTCACTGAAGCTTTCTTT
cdr3_aa: CASSLGRMVTEAFF

clone_size: NA
v_call: TRBV9
j_call: TRBJ1-1
d_call: NA
cdr3_nt: TGTGCCAGCAGCGAGATCGGGGACACTGAAGCTTTCTTT
cdr3_aa: CASSEIGDTEAFF

clone_size: NA
v_call: TRBV30
j_call: TRBJ2-3
d_call: TRBD1
cdr3_nt: TGTGCCTGGAGTGTATACAGGGGCCGAACGTGGACTAGCACAGATACGCAGTATTTT
cdr3_aa: CAWSVYRGRTWTSTDTQYF

clone_size: NA
v_call: TRBV5-4
j_call: TRBJ2-7
d_call: TRBD1
cdr3_nt: TGTGCCAGCAGCTTGCCTGGACAGGGAAGCTCCTACGAGCAGTACTTC
cdr3_aa: CASSLPGQGSSYEQYF

clone_size: once
v_call: TRBV7-8
j_call: TRBJ2-7
d_call: TRBD2
cdr3_nt: TGTGCCAGCAGCTTTCGGCGGGAGCTAGACGAGCAGTACTTC
cdr3_aa: CASSFRRELDEQYF

clone_size: NA
v_call: TRBV7-2
j_call: TRBJ2-5
d_call: NA
cdr3_nt: TGTGCCAGCAGCAGGACTCCGACAGAGACCCAGTACTTC
cdr3_aa: CASSRTPTETQYF

clone_size: NA
v_call: TRBV27
j_call: TRBJ2-7
d_call: NA
cdr3_nt: TGTGCCAGCAGTTTATCGACGACTTACGAGCAGTACTTC
cdr3_aa: CASSLSTTYEQYF

clone_size: NA
v_call: TRBV5-1
j_call: TRBJ2-3
d_call: NA
cdr3_nt: TGCGCCAGCAGCTTGCTAGGAGAGCGCACAGATACGCAGTATTTT
cdr3_aa: CASSLLGERTDTQYF

clone_size: once
v_call: TRBV4-3
j_call: TRBJ2-5
d_call: TRBD2
cdr3_nt: TGCGCCAGCAGCCAAGACGCTCCGGGACTAGCGGGAGGGCAACAAGAGACCCAGTACTTC
cdr3_aa: CASSQDAPGLAGGQQETQYF

clone_size: NA
v_call: TRBV21-1
j_call: TRBJ2-1
d_call: NA
cdr3_nt: TGTGCCAGCAGCAAAGCGTGTGTGGACAGGGGGCCGCGCAGCTCCTACAATGAGCAGTTCTTC
cdr3_aa: CASSKACVDRGPRSSYNEQFF

clone_size: NA
v_call: TRBV28
j_call: TRBJ2-7
d_call: TRBD1
cdr3_nt: TGTGCCAGCAGTTTATGGGACAGGCGATCCTACGAGCAGTACTTC
cdr3_aa: CASSLWDRRSYEQYF

clone_size: few
v_call: TRBV29-1
j_call: TRBJ2-7
d_call: TRBD1
cdr3_nt: TGCAGCGTTGTCCCTCGCATCGACAGGGGAGCCTACGAGCAGTACTTC
cdr3_aa: CSVVPRIDRGAYEQYF

clone_size: NA
v_call: TRBV7-9
j_call: TRBJ2-5
d_call: TRBD1
cdr3_nt: TGTGCCAGTTTCCGACAGGGTCAAGAGACCCAGTACTTC
cdr3_aa: CASFRQGQETQYF

clone_size: NA
v_call: TRBV27
j_call: TRBJ2-1
d_call: NA
cdr3_nt: TGTGCCAGCAGGCCCCGGACTAGGGACAGAATCTACAATGAGCAGTTCTTC
cdr3_aa: CASRPRTRDRIYNEQFF

clone_size: NA
v_call: TRBV18
j_call: TRBJ1-1
d_call: NA
cdr3_nt: TGTGCCAGCTCACCCATCACAACAGGGAATGAAGCTTTCTTT
cdr3_aa: CASSPITTGNEAFF

clone_size: once
v_call: TRBV30
j_call: TRBJ2-7
d_call: TRBD1
cdr3_nt: TGTGCCTGGAGTGTTAGGACAGGAACCTACGAGCAGTACTTC
cdr3_aa: CAWSVRTGTYEQYF

clone_size: NA
v_call: TRBV6-5
j_call: TRBJ2-7
d_call: NA
cdr3_nt: TGTGCCAGCAGTTCCGGAAGTTTTACCACCTACGAGCAGTACTTC
cdr3_aa: CASSSGSFTTYEQYF

clone_size: NA
v_call: TRBV18
j_call: TRBJ2-5
d_call: NA
cdr3_nt: TGTGCCAGCTCACCTCCTACGTGGCAAGAGACCCAGTACTTC
cdr3_aa: CASSPPTWQETQYF

clone_size: NA
v_call: TRBV6-4
j_call: TRBJ2-1
d_call: TRBD1
cdr3_nt: TGTGCCAGCAGTGACCCGACAGGGGGCAATGAGCAGTTCTTC
cdr3_aa: CASSDPTGGNEQFF

clone_size: NA
v_call: TRBV6-1
j_call: TRBJ2-5
d_call: TRBD2
cdr3_nt: TGTGCCAGCAGTGAAGCTGCGGGAACGGGAGGGGACGGGGAGACCCAGTACTTC
cdr3_aa: CASSEAAGTGGDGETQYF

clone_size: NA
v_call: TRBV28
j_call: TRBJ1-5
d_call: TRBD1
cdr3_nt: TGTGCCAGCACTCCCACAGGGGGATTTAGCAATCAGCCCCAGCATTTT
cdr3_aa: CASTPTGGFSNQPQHF

clone_size: NA
v_call: TRBV5-4
j_call: TRBJ2-3
d_call: NA
cdr3_nt: TGTGCCAGCAGCTCAGGGCGGGACAGAGGCACAGATACGCAGTATTTT
cdr3_aa: CASSSGRDRGTDTQYF

clone_size: NA
v_call: TRBV9
j_call: TRBJ2-1
d_call: NA
cdr3_nt: TGTGCCAGCAGCACCCGCACCGGTAATGAGCAGTTCTTC
cdr3_aa: CASSTRTGNEQFF

clone_size: NA
v_call: TRBV10-3
j_call: TRBJ2-3
d_call: TRBD2
cdr3_nt: TGTGCCATCAGTCCCACGGCGGGGGTTGCAGATACGCAGTATTTT
cdr3_aa: CAISPTAGVADTQYF

clone_size: NA
v_call: TRBV7-9
j_call: TRBJ2-7
d_call: NA
cdr3_nt: TGTGCCACCATGGACGCTTCCTACGAGCAGTACTTC
cdr3_aa: CATMDASYEQYF

clone_size: NA
v_call: TRBV5-4
j_call: TRBJ1-1
d_call: NA
cdr3_nt: TGTGCCAGCAGCCTTAGGAGTGGGAACACTGAAGCTTTCTTT
cdr3_aa: CASSLRSGNTEAFF

clone_size: NA
v_call: TRBV9
j_call: TRBJ2-7
d_call: TRBD2
cdr3_nt: TGTGCCAGCAGCGTACAAGCTGGGACTAGCGACTTCCCCTACGAGCAGTACTTC
cdr3_aa: CASSVQAGTSDFPYEQYF

clone_size: NA
v_call: TRBV13
j_call: TRBJ2-7
d_call: TRBD2
cdr3_nt: TGTGCCAGCAGCCAGGGACTAGCGGGACCTCCCTCCTACGAGCAGTACTTC
cdr3_aa: CASSQGLAGPPSYEQYF

clone_size: NA
v_call: TRBV5-8
j_call: TRBJ2-7
d_call: NA
cdr3_nt: TGTGCCAGCAGCCTAAGGGCCCCCGGGCAGTACTTC
cdr3_aa: CASSLRAPGQYF

clone_size: NA
v_call: TRBV27
j_call: TRBJ2-4
d_call: TRBD2
cdr3_nt: TGTGCCAGCAAATCTACTAGCGAACTAGCCAAAAACATTCAGTACTTC
cdr3_aa: CASKSTSELAKNIQYF

clone_size: NA
v_call: TRBV10-1
j_call: TRBJ2-5
d_call: TRBD2
cdr3_nt: TGCGCCAGCAGTTCCGGGACTAGCGTCGAGACCCAGTACTTC
cdr3_aa: CASSSGTSVETQYF

clone_size: NA
v_call: TRBV13
j_call: TRBJ2-3
d_call: TRBD1
cdr3_nt: TGTGCCAGCAGCTTACCCCCCTGGGACAGGGGGTTCACAGATACGCAGTATTTT
cdr3_aa: CASSLPPWDRGFTDTQYF

clone_size: once
v_call: TRBV7-9
j_call: TRBJ2-2
d_call: TRBD1
cdr3_nt: TGTGCCAGCAGCTTGACAGGGGGAACCGCGAACACCGGGGAGCTGTTTTTT
cdr3_aa: CASSLTGGTANTGELFF

clone_size: NA
v_call: TRBV2
j_call: TRBJ2-1
d_call: NA
cdr3_nt: TGTGCCAGCCTCCGGGGCGTTTACAATGAGCAGTTCTTC
cdr3_aa: CASLRGVYNEQFF